This is a list of T cell receptor beta chains from one sample in a study of cytomegalovirus exposure and HLA in healthy donors. Data came from immunoSEQ multiplex PCR; TCRdb stores just in-frame clones and leaves some out. This sample has about 170,000 clones, with less than 75% found just once. The sequencing input was PBMCs. Every receptor here comes from a girl aged 5-17 years in good health and CMV-seronegative. Each CDR3 is given with its conserved first and last residue. D genes are given only for firm matches. Some rows mark clone size as missing; the rest say once, few, many or name a class of expanded clone.

v_gene	d_gene	abundance	j_gene	CDR3aa	CDR3nt
TRBV6-6	TRBD1	-	TRBJ2-7	CASSPGQGIYEQYF	TGTGCCAGCAGCCCGGGACAGGGAATCTACGAGCAGTACTTC
TRBV9	-	-	TRBJ1-4	CASSPGAGGEKLFF	TGTGCCAGCAGCCCGGGAGCCGGGGGTGAAAAACTGTTTTTT
TRBV2	TRBD2	few	TRBJ2-5	CASSAQELGDGGETQYF	TGTGCCAGCAGCGCACAGGAGCTAGGCGACGGGGGGGAGACCCAGTACTTC
TRBV5-1	TRBD2	-	TRBJ2-1	CASSLVAGTTKNNEQFF	TGCGCCAGCAGCTTGGTGGCTGGGACTACGAAAAACAATGAGCAGTTCTTC
TRBV5-1	TRBD1	-	TRBJ2-6	CASSGTDRVGANVLTF	TGCGCCAGCAGCGGAACAGACAGGGTTGGGGCCAACGTCCTGACTTTC
TRBV2	-	-	TRBJ2-5	CASSGALGTGTETQYF	TGTGCCAGCAGTGGGGCATTGGGCACCGGAACAGAGACCCAGTACTTC
TRBV2	TRBD2	-	TRBJ2-5	CASSEFQGLVGQETQYF	TGTGCCAGCAGTGAATTCCAGGGACTAGTCGGCCAAGAGACCCAGTACTTC
TRBV9	TRBD1	-	TRBJ2-7	CASSITGGSYEQYF	TGTGCCAGCAGCATTACAGGGGGTTCCTACGAGCAGTACTTC
TRBV9	TRBD2	-	TRBJ2-7	CASSVASGGYEQYF	TGTGCCAGCAGCGTAGCCAGCGGGGGGTACGAGCAGTACTTC
TRBV18	-	-	TRBJ2-5	CASSPGGGGPETQYF	TGTGCCAGCTCCCCCGGTGGAGGTGGCCCAGAGACCCAGTACTTC
TRBV27	TRBD2	-	TRBJ2-1	CASTSGTRGTTGEQFF	TGTGCCAGCACCTCCGGGACTAGAGGTACTACAGGTGAGCAGTTCTTC
TRBV5-1	TRBD1	-	TRBJ2-2	CASSLEGNRGSGELFF	TGCGCCAGCAGCTTGGAAGGAAACAGGGGATCCGGGGAGCTGTTTTTT
TRBV4-2	-	-	TRBJ2-1	CASSQAPASPPSSYNEQFF	TGTGCCAGCAGCCAAGCCCCCGCTAGTCCCCCGAGCTCCTACAATGAGCAGTTCTTC